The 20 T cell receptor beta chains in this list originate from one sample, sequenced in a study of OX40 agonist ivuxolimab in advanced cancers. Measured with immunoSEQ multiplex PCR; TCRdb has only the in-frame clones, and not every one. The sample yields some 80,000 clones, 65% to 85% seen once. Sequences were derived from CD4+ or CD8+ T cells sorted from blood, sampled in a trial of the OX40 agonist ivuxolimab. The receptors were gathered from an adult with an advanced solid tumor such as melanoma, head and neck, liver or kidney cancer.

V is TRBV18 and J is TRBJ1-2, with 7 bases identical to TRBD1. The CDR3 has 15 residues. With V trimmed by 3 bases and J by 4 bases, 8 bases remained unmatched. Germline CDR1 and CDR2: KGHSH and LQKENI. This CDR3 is CASSPTTGDGYGYTF. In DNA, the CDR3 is TGTGCCAGCTCACCTACCACAGGGGACGGCTATGGCTACACCTTC.

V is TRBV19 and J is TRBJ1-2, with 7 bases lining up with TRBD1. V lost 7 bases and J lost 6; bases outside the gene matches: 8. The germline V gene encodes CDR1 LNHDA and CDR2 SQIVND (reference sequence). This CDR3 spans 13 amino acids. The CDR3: CASNLRGLDGYTF. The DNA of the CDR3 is TGTGCCAGTAATTTGAGGGGGCTGGATGGCTACACCTTC.

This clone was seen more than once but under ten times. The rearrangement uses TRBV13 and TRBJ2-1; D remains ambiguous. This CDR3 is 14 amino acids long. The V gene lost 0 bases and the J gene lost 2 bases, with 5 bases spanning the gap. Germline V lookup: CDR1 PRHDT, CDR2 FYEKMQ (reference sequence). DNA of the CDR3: TGTGCCAGCAGCTTAGGGCGGACCTACAATGAGCAGTTCTTC. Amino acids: CASSLGRTYNEQFF.

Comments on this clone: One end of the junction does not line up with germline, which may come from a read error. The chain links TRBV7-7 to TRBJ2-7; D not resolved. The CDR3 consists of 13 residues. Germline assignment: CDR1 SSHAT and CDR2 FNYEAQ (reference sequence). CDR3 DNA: TGTGCTAGCAGCTTTACCTTGAAGGGAGAGCAGTACTTC. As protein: CASSFTLKGEQYF.

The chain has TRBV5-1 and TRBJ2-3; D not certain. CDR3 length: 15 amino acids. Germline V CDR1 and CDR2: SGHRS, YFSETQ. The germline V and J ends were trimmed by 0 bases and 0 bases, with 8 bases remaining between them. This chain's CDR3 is CASSLVPTSTDTQYF. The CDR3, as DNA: TGCGCCAGCAGCTTGGTGCCGACTAGCACAGATACGCAGTATTTT.

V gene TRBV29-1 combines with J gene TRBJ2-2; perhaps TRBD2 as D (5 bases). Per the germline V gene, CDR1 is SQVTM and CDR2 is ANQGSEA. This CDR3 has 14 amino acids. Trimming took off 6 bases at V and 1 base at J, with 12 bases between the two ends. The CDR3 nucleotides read TGCAGCGTGTGGACGGGGATGAACACCGGGGAGCTGTTTTTT. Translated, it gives CSVWTGMNTGELFF.

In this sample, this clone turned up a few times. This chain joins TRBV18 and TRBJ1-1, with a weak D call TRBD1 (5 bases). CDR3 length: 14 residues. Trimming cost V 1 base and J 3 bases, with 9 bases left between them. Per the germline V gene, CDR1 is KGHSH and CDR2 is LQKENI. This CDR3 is CASSPQGLDTEAFF. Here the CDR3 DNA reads TGTGCCAGCTCACCACAGGGGCTTGACACTGAAGCTTTCTTT.

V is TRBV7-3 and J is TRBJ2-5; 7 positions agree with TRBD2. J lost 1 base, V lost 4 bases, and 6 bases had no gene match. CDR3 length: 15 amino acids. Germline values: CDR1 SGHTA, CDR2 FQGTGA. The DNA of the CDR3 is TGTGCCAGCAGCTCCCAAGGACTAGTCCAAGAGACCCAGTACTTC. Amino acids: CASSSQGLVQETQYF.

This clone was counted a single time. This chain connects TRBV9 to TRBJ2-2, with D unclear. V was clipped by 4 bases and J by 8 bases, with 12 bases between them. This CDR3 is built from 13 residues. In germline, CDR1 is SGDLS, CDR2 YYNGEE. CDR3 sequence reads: CASSIYSPGELFF. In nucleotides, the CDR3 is TGTGCCAGCAGCATCTATAGCCCGGGGGAGCTGTTTTTT.

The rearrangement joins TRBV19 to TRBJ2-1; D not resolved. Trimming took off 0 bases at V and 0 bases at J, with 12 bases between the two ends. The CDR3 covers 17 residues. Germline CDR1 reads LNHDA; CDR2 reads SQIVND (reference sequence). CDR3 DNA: TGTGCCAGTAGTATAGATCCGCCAGCCAGCTCCTACAATGAGCAGTTCTTC. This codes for CASSIDPPASSYNEQFF.

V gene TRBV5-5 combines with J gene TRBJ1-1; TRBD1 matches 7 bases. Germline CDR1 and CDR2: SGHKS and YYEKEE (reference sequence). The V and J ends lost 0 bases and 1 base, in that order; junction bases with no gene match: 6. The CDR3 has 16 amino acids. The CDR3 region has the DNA TGTGCCAGCAGCTTGGGGGGACAGCCAACGAACACTGAAGCTTTCTTT. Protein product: CASSLGGQPTNTEAFF.

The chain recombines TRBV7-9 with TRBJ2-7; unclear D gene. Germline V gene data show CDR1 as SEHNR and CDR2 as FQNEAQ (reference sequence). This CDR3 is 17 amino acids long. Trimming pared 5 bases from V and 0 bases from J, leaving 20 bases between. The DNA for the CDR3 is TGTGCCAGCAGCATCGATATGGGTCTCGGTGGCTCCTACGAGCAGTACTTC. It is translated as CASSIDMGLGGSYEQYF.

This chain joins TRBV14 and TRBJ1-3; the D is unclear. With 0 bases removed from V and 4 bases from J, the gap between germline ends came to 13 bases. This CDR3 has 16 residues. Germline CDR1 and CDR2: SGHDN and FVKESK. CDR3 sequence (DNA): TGTGCCAGCAGCCAAGAACACGCGTCTGTCGGAAACACCATATATTTT. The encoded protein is CASSQEHASVGNTIYF.

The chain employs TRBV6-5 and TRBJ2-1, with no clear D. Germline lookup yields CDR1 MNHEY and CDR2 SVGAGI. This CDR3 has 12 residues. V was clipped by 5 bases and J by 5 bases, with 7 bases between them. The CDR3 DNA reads TGTGCCAGCAGTCCTCCGGACAATGAGCAGTTCTTC. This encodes CASSPPDNEQFF.

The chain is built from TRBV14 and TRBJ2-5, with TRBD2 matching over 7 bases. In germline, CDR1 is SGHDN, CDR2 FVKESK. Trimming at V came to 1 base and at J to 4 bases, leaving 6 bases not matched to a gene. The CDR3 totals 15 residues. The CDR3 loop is CASSQVKAGIETQYF. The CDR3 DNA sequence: TGTGCCAGCAGCCAAGTAAAAGCGGGAATAGAGACCCAGTACTTC.

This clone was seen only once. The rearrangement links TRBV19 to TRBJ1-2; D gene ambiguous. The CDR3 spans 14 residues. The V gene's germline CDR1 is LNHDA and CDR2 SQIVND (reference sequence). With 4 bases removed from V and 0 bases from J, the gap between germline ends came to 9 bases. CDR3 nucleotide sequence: TGTGCCAGTAGTACCCGTAAGGCTAACTATGGCTACACCTTC. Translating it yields CASSTRKANYGYTF.

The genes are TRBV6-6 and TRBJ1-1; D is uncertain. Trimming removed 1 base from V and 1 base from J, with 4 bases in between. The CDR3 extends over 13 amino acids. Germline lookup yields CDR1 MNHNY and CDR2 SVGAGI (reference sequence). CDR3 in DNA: TGTGCCAGCAGTTACTTCTCGAACACTGAAGCTTTCTTT. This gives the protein CASSYFSNTEAFF.

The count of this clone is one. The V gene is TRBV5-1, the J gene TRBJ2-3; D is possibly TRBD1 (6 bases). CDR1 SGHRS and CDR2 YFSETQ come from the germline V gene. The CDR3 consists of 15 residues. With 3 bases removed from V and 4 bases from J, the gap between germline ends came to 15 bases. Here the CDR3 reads CASSSAQGRADTQYF. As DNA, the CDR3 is TGCGCCAGCAGCTCGGCACAGGGAAGGGCAGATACGCAGTATTTT.

The DNA of the CDR3 is TGTGCCAGCAACGAGGGAAGGAACACTGAAGCTTTCTTT. Translation: CASNEGRNTEAFF. V is TRBV2 and J is TRBJ1-1; D is uncertain. The V gene lost 7 bases and the J gene lost 1 base, with 10 bases spanning the gap. Germline V lookup: CDR1 SNHLY, CDR2 FYNNEI. CDR3 length: 13 residues.

The CDR3 DNA reads as TGTGCCAGCAGCTTAGGGGGGGCCGGTAATTGGTACTTC. Translated: CASSLGGAGNWYF. The genes are TRBV7-6 and TRBJ2-5; the D call may be TRBD1 or TRBD2 (6 bases each). In germline, CDR1 is SGHVS, CDR2 FNYEAQ. The germline V and J ends were trimmed by 1 base and 13 bases, with 16 bases remaining between them. The CDR3 runs to 13 residues.